This T cell receptor (beta chain) was sequenced for a study of synovial regulatory T cells in juvenile arthritis. This clone ranks as medium-sized in terms of frequency. Its specificity is not known. Germline CDR1 reads SGHDT; CDR2 reads YYEEEE. The CDR3 is 14 amino acids. The DNA is unrecorded. The repertoire was sequenced with immunoSEQ multiplex PCR; TCRdb's copy has only in-frame clones and lacks some. Its table lists approximately 920 clones. HLA-DR+ Treg cells made up the iaTreg subset. Donors were 11 juvenile idiopathic arthritis patients with active disease. Overall study findings and caveats: TCR diversity was lower in inflammation-associated blood Treg cells than in other blood Treg cells. Largely private between patients, iaTreg TCR repertoires showed partial overlap with synovial Teff and blood CPL repertoires. Synovial Tregs shared more CDR3 sequences with iaTregs than other blood Tregs.

This chain connects TRBV5-6 to TRBJ2-7. The origin of this receptor is a donor aged 2-30 years with juvenile idiopathic arthritis. Sequencing input: Treg cells from blood. Subset: HLA-DR+ inflammation-associated blood Treg cells. The CDR3 reads CASSFWGSSYEQYF.